The sequence of this T cell receptor beta chain was determined in a study of blood T cell repertoires in COVID-19. Clones were read by immunoSEQ multiplex PCR, and TCRdb kept only the in-frame ones, dropping some. The sample lists 87,000 or so clones, under 85% seen once, with less than 2.5% in the top ten. Germline CDR1 SGHNT, CDR2 YYREEE (reference sequence). The V end was cut by 2 bases, the J end by 5 bases, with 4 bases between. This CDR3 is 12 amino acids long. The chain recombines TRBV5-4 with TRBJ1-4; no reliable D call. This TCR derives from a woman in her 70s with acute or convalescent COVID-19. Sample: peripheral blood. The DNA of the CDR3 is TGTGCCAGCAGCTTCCAGAATGAAAAACTGTTTTTT. Its protein product is CASSFQNEKLFF.